This is a list of T cell receptor beta chains from one sample in a study of T cells expressing NK-cell markers. TCRdb reprocessed the 5' RACE reads and keeps a single row for each CDR3 protein, giving no DNA. Recorded for this sample: approximately 420,000 distinct CDR3 sequences. Sequenced input: blood T cells: a sorted CD56 or NKG2C T cell subset, CD4+ or CD8+ T cells, or bulk PBMC T cells (not recorded which). These receptor sequences come from a woman between 45 and 60 years old in good health. CDR3s include the opening cysteine and the closing phenylalanine or tryptophan.

J | V | CDR3
TRBJ2-1 | TRBV12-3/TRBV12-4 | CASSLWIDEQFF
TRBJ1-2 | TRBV6-2/TRBV6-3 | CASERGLSYGYTF
TRBJ2-1 | TRBV6-1 | CASKSHIGIEQFF
TRBJ2-3 | TRBV30 | CAWSVVSGDTQYF
TRBJ2-3 | TRBV6-5 | CASSYIGIQSDTQYF
TRBJ2-7 | TRBV5-1 | CASSLRGGEQYF
TRBJ1-1 | TRBV7-9 | CASSSNRQFEAFF
TRBJ2-3 | TRBV27 | CASMNRGESTDTQYF
TRBJ2-1 | TRBV24-1 | CATSVDRAQFF
TRBJ1-4 | TRBV12-3/TRBV12-4 | CASSSYRAKLDEKLFF
TRBJ2-1 | TRBV7-9 | CASRPGGMGSEQFF
TRBJ2-3 | TRBV11-2 | CASSSRTSGITADTQYF
TRBJ1-2 | TRBV7-9 | CASSPGPYGYTF
TRBJ1-1 | TRBV4-2 | CASSREGTGGSVGEAFF
TRBJ2-1 | TRBV10-3 | CAIGQERNNEQFF
TRBJ2-1 | TRBV9 | CASSVERESAEQFF
TRBJ2-1 | TRBV7-2 | CASSLAMGLNNEQFF
TRBJ2-1 | TRBV12-3/TRBV12-4 | CASTLTSGGYNEQFF
TRBJ1-2 | TRBV5-5 | CASSSRSLYGYTF
TRBJ2-2 | TRBV20-1 | CSARPRLGSAGELFF
TRBJ2-5 | TRBV30 | CAWSVLPRGREETQYF
TRBJ1-3 | TRBV6-2/TRBV6-3 | CASSSTGSPGNTIYF
TRBJ2-2 | TRBV12-3/TRBV12-4 | CASSFVGFSGELFF
TRBJ1-6 | TRBV24-1 | CATSDPDRLYNSPLHF
TRBJ2-7 | TRBV5-1 | CASSLRGDSYEQYF
TRBJ2-1 | TRBV5-1 | CASGTGTGNEQFF
TRBJ2-1 | TRBV20-1 | CSAMKRPVYNEQFF
TRBJ2-1 | TRBV12-3/TRBV12-4 | CASSNYPLAPQTQQFF
TRBJ2-1 | TRBV7-7 | CASSFARTSGSGEQFF
TRBJ2-5 | TRBV27 | CASSPQWGKETQYF
TRBJ2-5 | TRBV20-1 | CSADTGERSEYF
TRBJ2-1 | TRBV5-5 | CASSPGTGVNEQFF
TRBJ1-6 | TRBV6-5 | CASSYSTGVGSSYNSPLHF
TRBJ2-3 | TRBV5-5 | CASSFRGDLTDTQYF
TRBJ1-4 | TRBV6-5 | CASSWGMREKLFF
TRBJ2-2 | TRBV24-1 | CATSKGYTGELFF
TRBJ2-1 | TRBV5-1 | CASSFDGALFSYNEQFF
TRBJ2-1 | TRBV24-1 | CATTSSYNEQFF
TRBJ2-2 | TRBV4-1 | CASSQDGIAGTGELFF
TRBJ2-1 | TRBV5-6 | CASSASGSTIF
TRBJ2-7 | TRBV10-3 | CAIRTVQDYEQYF
TRBJ1-1 | TRBV30 | CAWSVVLSNTEAFF
TRBJ1-5 | TRBV6-1 | CASSDVSLQHF
TRBJ2-6 | TRBV11-3 | CASSPRQGDSGANVLTF
TRBJ2-5 | TRBV19 | CASSASQGRLETQYF
TRBJ2-3 | TRBV28 | CASRPLSYSTDTQYF
TRBJ2-4 | TRBV10-3 | CAISSGDLAKNIQYF
TRBJ2-3 | TRBV24-1 | CATSDSPGYTQYF
TRBJ2-3 | TRBV7-9 | CASSPGRIAQDTQYF
TRBJ2-1 | TRBV5-1 | CASSSTPGQSYNEQFF
TRBJ1-3 | TRBV29-1 | CSVEGQIGNTIYF
TRBJ1-1 | TRBV29-1 | CSVAEHLNTEAFF